The TCR beta chain under discussion was sequenced for a study of blood T cell repertoires in COVID-19. Study as a whole: Samples came from the United States, Italy and Spain, spanning acute and convalescent COVID-19.

Recruitment covered about two dozen US areas and drew participants whose ages spanned about 18 to 100 years. V lost 3 bases to trimming and J lost 6 bases; unmatched junction nucleotides: 14. CDR1 MNHNS and CDR2 SASEGT come from the germline V gene. The CDR3 is 17 residues long. Produced via immunoSEQ multiplex PCR; TCRdb's table is partial and in-frame only. The sample contains approximately 480,000 clones, approximately 86% of which appear only once. This receptor was taken from a woman aged 18-35 years who had recovered from COVID-19. The chain joins TRBV6-1 to TRBJ1-5; 7 bases align to TRBD1. Sequenced: PBMCs or T cells enriched from blood (not recorded which). The CDR3, as DNA: TGTGCCAGCAGTGAGATAAAGACAGGGAGGATGAGTCAGCCCCAGCATTTT. As protein: CASSEIKTGRMSQPQHF.